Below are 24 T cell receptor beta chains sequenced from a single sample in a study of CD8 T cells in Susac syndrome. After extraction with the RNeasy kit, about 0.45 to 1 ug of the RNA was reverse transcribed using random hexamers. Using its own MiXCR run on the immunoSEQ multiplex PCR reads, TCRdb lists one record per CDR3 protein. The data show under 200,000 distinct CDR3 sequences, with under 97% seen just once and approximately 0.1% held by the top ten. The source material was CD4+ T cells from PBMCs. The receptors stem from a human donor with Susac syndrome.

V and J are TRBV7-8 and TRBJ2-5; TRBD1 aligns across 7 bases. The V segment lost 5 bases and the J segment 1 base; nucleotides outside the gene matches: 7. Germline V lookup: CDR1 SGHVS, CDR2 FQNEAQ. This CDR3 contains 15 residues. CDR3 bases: TGTGCCAGCAGCCCTCGAGCAGGGGGCCAAGAGACCCAGTACTTC. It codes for CASSPRAGGQETQYF.

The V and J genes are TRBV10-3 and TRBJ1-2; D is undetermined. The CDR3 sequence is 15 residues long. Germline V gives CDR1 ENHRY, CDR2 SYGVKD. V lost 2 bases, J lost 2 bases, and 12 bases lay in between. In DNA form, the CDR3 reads TGTGCCATCAGTGAGCGCGAGGCCCCCAACTATGGCTACACCTTC. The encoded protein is CAISEREAPNYGYTF.

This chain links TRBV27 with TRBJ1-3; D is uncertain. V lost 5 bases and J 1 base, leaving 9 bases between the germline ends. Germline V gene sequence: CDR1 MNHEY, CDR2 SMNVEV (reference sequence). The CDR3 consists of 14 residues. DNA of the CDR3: TGTGCCAGCAGTCCCACCCTATCTGGAAACACCATATATTTT. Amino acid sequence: CASSPTLSGNTIYF.

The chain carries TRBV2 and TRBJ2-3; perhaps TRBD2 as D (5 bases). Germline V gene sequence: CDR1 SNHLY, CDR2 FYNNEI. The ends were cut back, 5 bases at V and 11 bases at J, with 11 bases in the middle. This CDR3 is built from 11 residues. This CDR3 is CASSREPEQYF. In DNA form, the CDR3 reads TGTGCCAGCAGTCGGGAACCAGAGCAGTATTTT.

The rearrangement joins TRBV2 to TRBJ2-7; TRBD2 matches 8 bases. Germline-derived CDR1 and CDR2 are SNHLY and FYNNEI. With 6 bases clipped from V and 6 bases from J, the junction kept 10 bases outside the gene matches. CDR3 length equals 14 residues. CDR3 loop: CASRYSGGATEQYF. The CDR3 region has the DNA TGTGCCAGCAGATACTCGGGGGGGGCGACCGAGCAGTACTTC.

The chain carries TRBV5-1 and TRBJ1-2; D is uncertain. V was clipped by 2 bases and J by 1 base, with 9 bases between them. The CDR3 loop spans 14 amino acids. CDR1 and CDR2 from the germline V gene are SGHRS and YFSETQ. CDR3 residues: CASSFEGVNYGYTF. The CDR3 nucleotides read TGCGCCAGCAGCTTTGAGGGCGTTAACTATGGCTACACCTTC.

For the CDR3, the DNA is TGCAGTGCCCTCCGGGGACAGGGGGCCGGTGAGCAGTACTTC. Translating gives CSALRGQGAGEQYF. This chain joins TRBV20-1 and TRBJ2-7; 12 nucleotides agree with TRBD1. V lost 6 bases to trimming and J lost 7 bases; unmatched junction nucleotides: 10. This CDR3 region has 14 residues. CDR1 is DFQATT, CDR2 SNEGSKA, per germline (reference sequence).

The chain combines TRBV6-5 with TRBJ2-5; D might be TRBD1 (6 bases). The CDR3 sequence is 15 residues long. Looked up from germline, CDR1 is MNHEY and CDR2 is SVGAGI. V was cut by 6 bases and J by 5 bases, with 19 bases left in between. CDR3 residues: CASSGSGELVETQYF. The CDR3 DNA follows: TGTGCCAGCAGCGGATCAGGGGAGTTAGTGGAGACCCAGTACTTC.

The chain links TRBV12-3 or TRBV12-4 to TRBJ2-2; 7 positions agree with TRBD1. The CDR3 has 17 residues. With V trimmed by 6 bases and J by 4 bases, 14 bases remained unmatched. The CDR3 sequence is CASRSGQQTSGTGELFF. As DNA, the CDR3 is TGTGCCAGCAGGTCGGGACAGCAGACGTCGGGCACCGGGGAGCTGTTTTTT.

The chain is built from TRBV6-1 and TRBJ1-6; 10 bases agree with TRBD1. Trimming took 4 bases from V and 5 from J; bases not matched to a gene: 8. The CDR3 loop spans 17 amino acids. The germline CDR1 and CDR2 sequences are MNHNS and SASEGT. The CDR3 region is CASSGWDRGQNNSPLHF. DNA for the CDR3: TGTGCCAGCAGTGGTTGGGACAGGGGTCAAAATAATTCACCCCTCCACTTT.

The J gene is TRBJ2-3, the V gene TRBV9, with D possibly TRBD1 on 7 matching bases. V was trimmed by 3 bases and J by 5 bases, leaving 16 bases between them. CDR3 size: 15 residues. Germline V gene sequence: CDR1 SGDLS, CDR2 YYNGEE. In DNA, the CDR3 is TGTGCCAGCAGCGCCACAGGGGAGGTGAAAGATACGCAGTATTTT. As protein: CASSATGEVKDTQYF.

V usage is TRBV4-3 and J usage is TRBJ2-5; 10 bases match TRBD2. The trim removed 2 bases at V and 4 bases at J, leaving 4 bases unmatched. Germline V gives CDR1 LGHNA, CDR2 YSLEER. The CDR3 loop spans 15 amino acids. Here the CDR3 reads CASSQIIAGGETQYF. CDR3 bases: TGCGCCAGCAGCCAAATCATAGCGGGAGGAGAGACCCAGTACTTC.

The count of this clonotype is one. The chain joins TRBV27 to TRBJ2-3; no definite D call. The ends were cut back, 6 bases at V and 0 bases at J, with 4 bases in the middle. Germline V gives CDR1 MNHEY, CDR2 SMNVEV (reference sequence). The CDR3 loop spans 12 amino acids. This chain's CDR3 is CASSESTDTQYF. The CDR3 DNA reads TGTGCCAGCAGCGAGAGCACAGATACGCAGTATTTT.

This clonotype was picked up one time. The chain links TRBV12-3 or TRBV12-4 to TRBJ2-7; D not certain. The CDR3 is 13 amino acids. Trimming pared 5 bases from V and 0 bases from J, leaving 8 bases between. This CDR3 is CASSPGYSYEQYF. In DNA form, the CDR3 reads TGTGCCAGCAGTCCCGGTTACTCCTACGAGCAGTACTTC.

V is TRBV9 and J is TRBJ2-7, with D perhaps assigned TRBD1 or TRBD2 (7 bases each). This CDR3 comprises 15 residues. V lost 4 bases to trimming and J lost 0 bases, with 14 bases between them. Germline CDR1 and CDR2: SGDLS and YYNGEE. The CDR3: CASSPQGGSSYEQYF. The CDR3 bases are TGTGCCAGCAGCCCCCAGGGGGGGTCCTCCTACGAGCAGTACTTC.

The CDR3 bases are TGTGCCGGGAGGTTGAGCGGGGACCGACACGGGGGCTACACCTTC. This encodes CAGRLSGDRHGGYTF. The chain carries TRBV7-9 and TRBJ1-2, with D maybe TRBD1 (5 bases). Germline values: CDR1 SEHNR, CDR2 FQNEAQ (reference sequence). The V end lost 11 bases, the J end lost 8 bases, and 27 bases lay between the germline ends. The CDR3 extends over 15 amino acids.

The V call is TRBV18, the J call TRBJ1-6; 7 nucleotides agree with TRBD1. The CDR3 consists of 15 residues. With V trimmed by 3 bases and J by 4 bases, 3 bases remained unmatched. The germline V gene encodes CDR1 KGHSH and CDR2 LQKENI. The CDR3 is CASSPGTDYNSPLHF. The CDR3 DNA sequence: TGTGCCAGCTCACCCGGGACAGATTATAATTCACCCCTCCACTTT.

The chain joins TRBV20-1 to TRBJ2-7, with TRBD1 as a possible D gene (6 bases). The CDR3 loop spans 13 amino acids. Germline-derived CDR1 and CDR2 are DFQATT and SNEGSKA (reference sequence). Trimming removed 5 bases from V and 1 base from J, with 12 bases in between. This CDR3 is CSAPTGTSYEQYF. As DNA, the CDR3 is TGCAGTGCTCCGACCGGGACATCCTACGAGCAGTACTTC.

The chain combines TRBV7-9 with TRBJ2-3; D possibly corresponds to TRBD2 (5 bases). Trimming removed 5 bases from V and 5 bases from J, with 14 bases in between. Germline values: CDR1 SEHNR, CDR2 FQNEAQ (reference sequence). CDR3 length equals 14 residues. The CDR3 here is CASSPSGAGDTQYF. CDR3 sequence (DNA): TGTGCCAGCAGCCCCAGTGGTGCGGGAGATACGCAGTATTTT.

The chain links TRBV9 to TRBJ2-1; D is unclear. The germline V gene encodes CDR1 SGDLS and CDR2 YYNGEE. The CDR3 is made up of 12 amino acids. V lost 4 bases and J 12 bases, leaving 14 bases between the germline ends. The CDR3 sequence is CASSLDGPGQFF. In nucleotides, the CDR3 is TGTGCCAGCAGCCTAGACGGCCCAGGGCAGTTCTTC.

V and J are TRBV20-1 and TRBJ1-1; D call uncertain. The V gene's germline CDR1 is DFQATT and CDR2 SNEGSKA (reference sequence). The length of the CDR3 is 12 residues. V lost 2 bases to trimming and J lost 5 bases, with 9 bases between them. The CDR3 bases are TGCAGTGCTAGAATAGTGCGGACTGAAGCTTTCTTT. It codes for CSARIVRTEAFF.

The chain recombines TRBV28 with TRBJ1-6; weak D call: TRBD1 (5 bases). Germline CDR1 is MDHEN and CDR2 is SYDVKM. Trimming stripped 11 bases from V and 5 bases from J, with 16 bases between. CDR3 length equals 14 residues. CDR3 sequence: CAGARLINNSPLHF. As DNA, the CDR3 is TGTGCCGGGGCTAGACTGATAAATAATTCACCCCTCCACTTT.

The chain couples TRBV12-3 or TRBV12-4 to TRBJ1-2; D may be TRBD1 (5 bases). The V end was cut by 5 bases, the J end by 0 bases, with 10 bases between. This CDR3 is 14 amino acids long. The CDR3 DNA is TGTGCCAGCAGTAAGGGACGGGCTAACTATGGCTACACCTTC. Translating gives CASSKGRANYGYTF.

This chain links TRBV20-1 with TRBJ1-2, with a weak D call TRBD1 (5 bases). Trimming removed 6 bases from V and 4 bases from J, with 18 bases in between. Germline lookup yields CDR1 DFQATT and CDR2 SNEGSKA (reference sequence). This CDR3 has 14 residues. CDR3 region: CSAQSSGFFYGYTF. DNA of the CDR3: TGCAGTGCCCAGAGCTCAGGGTTTTTCTATGGCTACACCTTC.